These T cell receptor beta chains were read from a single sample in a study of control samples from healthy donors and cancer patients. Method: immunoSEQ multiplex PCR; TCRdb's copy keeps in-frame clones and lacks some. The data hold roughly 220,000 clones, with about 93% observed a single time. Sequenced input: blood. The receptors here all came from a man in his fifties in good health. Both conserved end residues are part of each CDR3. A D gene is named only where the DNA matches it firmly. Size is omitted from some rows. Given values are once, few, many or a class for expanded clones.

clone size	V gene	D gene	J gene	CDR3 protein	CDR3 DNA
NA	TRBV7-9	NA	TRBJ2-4	CASSLSVGPGNIQYF	TGTGCCAGCAGCTTATCGGTAGGCCCCGGAAACATTCAGTACTTC
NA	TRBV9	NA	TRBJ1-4	CASSPDGGREKLFF	TGTGCCAGCAGCCCAGACGGGGGTCGGGAAAAACTGTTTTTT
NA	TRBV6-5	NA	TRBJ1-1	CASTRGGAQNTEAFF	TGTGCCAGCACCCGCGGGGGGGCGCAAAACACTGAAGCTTTCTTT
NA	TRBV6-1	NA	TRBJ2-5	CASSEAEGIPETQYF	TGTGCCAGCAGTGAAGCAGAGGGGATTCCGGAGACCCAGTACTTC
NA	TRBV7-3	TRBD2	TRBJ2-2	CASSAAASGGFTGELFF	TGTGCCAGCAGCGCGGCCGCTAGCGGGGGGTTCACCGGGGAGCTGTTTTTT
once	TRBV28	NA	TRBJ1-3	CASSLRVLTSGNTIYF	TGTGCCAGCAGTCTGCGGGTACTCACCTCTGGAAACACCATATATTTT
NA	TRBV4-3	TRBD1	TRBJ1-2	CASSPFDRGIYGYTF	TGCGCCAGCAGCCCATTCGACAGGGGGATCTATGGCTACACCTTC
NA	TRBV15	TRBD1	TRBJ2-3	CATSSRTGGGTDTQYF	TGTGCCACCAGCAGCCGGACAGGGGGGGGCACAGATACGCAGTATTTT
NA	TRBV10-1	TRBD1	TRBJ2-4	CASSATGSLEAKNIQYF	TGCGCCAGCAGTGCGACAGGGTCACTGGAGGCCAAAAACATTCAGTACTTC
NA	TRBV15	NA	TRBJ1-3	CATSRGGTTPGNTIYF	TGTGCCACCAGCAGAGGCGGGACAACTCCCGGAAACACCATATATTTT
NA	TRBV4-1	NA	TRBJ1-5	CASSQGTTYSNQPQHF	TGCGCCAGCAGCCAAGGGACAACTTATAGCAATCAGCCCCAGCATTTT
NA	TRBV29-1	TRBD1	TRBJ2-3	CSVVGQTADTQYF	TGCAGCGTTGTGGGACAGACCGCAGATACGCAGTATTTT
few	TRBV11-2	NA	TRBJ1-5	CASSLAVGQPQHF	TGTGCCAGCAGCTTAGCCGTGGGGCAGCCCCAGCATTTT
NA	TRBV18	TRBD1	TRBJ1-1	CASSPNWDSRGLEAFF	TGTGCCAGCTCACCTAACTGGGACAGTCGAGGTTTGGAAGCTTTCTTT
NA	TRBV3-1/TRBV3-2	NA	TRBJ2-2	CASRDPGNTGELFF	TGTGCCAGCAGAGACCCCGGGAACACCGGGGAGCTGTTTTTT
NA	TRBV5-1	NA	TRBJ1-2	CASSLVVGNYGYTF	TGCGCCAGCAGCTTGGTGGTGGGCAACTATGGCTACACCTTC
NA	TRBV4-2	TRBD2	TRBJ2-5	CASSQDGLAGGYQETQYF	TGTGCCAGCAGCCAAGATGGACTAGCGGGGGGGTACCAAGAGACCCAGTACTTC
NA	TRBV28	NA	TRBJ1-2	CASSYGTKNYGYTF	TGTGCCAGCAGTTATGGGACAAAGAACTATGGCTACACCTTC
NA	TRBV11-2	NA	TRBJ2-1	CASSLDLAGSNEQFF	TGTGCCAGCAGCTTAGATCTGGCGGGGTCGAATGAGCAGTTCTTC
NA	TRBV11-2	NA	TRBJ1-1	CASTLSAQAYTEAFF	TGTGCCAGCACCCTTAGTGCTCAGGCGTACACTGAAGCTTTCTTT
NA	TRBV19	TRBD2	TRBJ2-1	CASSIGAGGSGEQFF	TGTGCCAGTAGTATCGGAGCGGGGGGCAGTGGTGAGCAGTTCTTC
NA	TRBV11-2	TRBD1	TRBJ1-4	CASSPGTGFGREKLFF	TGTGCCAGCAGCCCCGGGACAGGGTTCGGCCGAGAAAAACTGTTTTTT
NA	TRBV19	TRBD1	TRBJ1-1	CASTRGGGTGGEAFF	TGTGCCAGTACCCGAGGGGGTGGGACAGGGGGTGAAGCTTTCTTT
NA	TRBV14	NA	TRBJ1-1	CASSQVRGTEAFF	TGTGCCAGCAGCCAAGTCCGGGGGACTGAAGCTTTCTTT
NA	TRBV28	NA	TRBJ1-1	CAIRGGGDTEAFF	TGTGCCATCCGAGGCGGGGGGGACACTGAAGCTTTCTTT
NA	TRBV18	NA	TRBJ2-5	CASSPLVQGQQETQYF	TGTGCCAGCTCACCACTCGTGCAGGGACAACAAGAGACCCAGTACTTC
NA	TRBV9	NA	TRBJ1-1	CASSVGVSTEAFF	TGTGCCAGCAGCGTGGGCGTATCCACTGAAGCTTTCTTT
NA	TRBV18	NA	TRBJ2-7	CASSPSAGTYEQYF	TGTGCCAGCTCACCATCGGCAGGAACCTACGAGCAGTACTTC
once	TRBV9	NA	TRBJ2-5	CASSVAGIQQMETQYF	TGTGCCAGCAGCGTAGCAGGGATTCAACAGATGGAGACCCAGTACTTC
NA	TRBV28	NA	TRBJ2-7	CASSYTSSPYEQYF	TGTGCCAGCAGTTATACATCCTCCCCCTACGAGCAGTACTTC
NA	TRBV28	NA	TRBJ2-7	CASSLFTGTYEQYF	TGTGCCAGCAGTTTATTTACCGGGACGTACGAGCAGTACTTC
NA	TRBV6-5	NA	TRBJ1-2	CASRGVDGYTF	TGTGCCAGCAGGGGTGTGGATGGCTACACCTTC
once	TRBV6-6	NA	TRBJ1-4	CASRRGSEEKLFF	TGTGCCAGCAGAAGAGGGAGCGAAGAAAAACTGTTTTTT
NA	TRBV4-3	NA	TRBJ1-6	CASSQVLLGDSPLHF	TGCGCCAGCAGCCAAGTGTTACTGGGAGATTCACCCCTCCACTTT
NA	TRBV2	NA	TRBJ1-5	CASSEVRSGAESNQPQHF	TGTGCCAGCAGTGAAGTACGGTCCGGAGCTGAGAGCAATCAGCCCCAGCATTTT
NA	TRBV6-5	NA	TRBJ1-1	CASRFGGGNTEAFF	TGTGCCAGCAGGTTCGGTGGGGGGAACACTGAAGCTTTCTTT
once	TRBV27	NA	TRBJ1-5	CASSLSRREQPQHF	TGTGCCAGCAGTTTATCGCGGCGGGAACAGCCCCAGCATTTT
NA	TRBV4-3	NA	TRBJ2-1	CASSQDLRGPGQFF	TGCGCCAGCAGCCAAGATCTGAGGGGACCTGGGCAGTTCTTC
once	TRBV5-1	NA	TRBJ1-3	CASSFERANTIYF	TGCGCCAGCAGCTTCGAACGGGCAAACACCATATATTTT
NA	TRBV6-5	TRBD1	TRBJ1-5	CASRPGGANQPQHF	TGTGCCAGCAGGCCAGGGGGCGCGAACCAGCCCCAGCATTTT
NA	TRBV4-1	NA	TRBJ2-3	CASSQGPAISFGDTQYF	TGCGCCAGCAGCCAAGGGCCCGCTATTAGCTTCGGAGATACGCAGTATTTT
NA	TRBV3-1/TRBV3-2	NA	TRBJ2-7	CASSLSAGSEQYF	TGTGCCAGCAGCCTCAGCGCAGGGTCCGAGCAGTACTTC
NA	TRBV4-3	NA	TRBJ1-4	CASSLSGYNEKLFF	TGCGCCAGCAGCCTATCTGGGTATAATGAAAAACTGTTTTTT
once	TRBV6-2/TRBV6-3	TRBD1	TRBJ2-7	CASSYQTGISSYEQYF	TGTGCCAGCAGTTATCAGACAGGGATCAGCTCCTACGAGCAGTACTTC
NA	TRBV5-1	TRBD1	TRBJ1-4	CASSDGQGHEKLFF	TGCGCCAGCAGCGATGGACAGGGGCATGAAAAACTGTTTTTT
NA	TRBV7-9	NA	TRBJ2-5	CASSLTGGYGETQYF	TGTGCCAGCAGCTTAACCGGGGGTTACGGAGAGACCCAGTACTTC
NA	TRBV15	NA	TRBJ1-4	CATSGGQRATNEKLFF	TGTGCCACCAGCGGCGGACAGCGAGCAACTAATGAAAAACTGTTTTTT
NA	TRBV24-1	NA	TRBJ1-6	CATSRGARTPLHF	TGTGCCACCAGTCGCGGCGCTAGGACACCCCTCCACTTT
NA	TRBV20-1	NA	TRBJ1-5	CSASGEPQHF	TGCAGTGCCTCGGGAGAGCCCCAGCATTTT
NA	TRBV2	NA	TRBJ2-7	CASRLHVDEQYF	TGTGCCAGCAGGCTCCATGTCGACGAGCAGTACTTC
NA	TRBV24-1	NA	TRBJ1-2	CATSDPGTVGGYTF	TGTGCCACCAGTGACCCCGGGACTGTGGGAGGCTACACCTTC
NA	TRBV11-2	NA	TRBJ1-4	CASSTGSLREKLFF	TGTGCCAGCAGCACGGGCTCTCTTCGCGAAAAACTGTTTTTT
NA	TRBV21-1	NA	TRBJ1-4	CASSKGALMGGECEKLFF	TGTGCCAGCAGCAAAGGGGCTCTGATGGGGGGTGAGTGTGAAAAACTGTTTTTT
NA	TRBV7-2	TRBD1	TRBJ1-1	CASSSDRGRITEAFF	TGTGCCAGCAGCTCGGACAGGGGGCGGATCACTGAAGCTTTCTTT
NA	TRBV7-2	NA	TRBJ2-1	CASSSTGVLNEQFF	TGTGCCAGCAGCTCTACCGGGGTTTTGAATGAGCAGTTCTTC
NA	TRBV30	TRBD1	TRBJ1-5	CAWSGGQASNQPQHF	TGTGCCTGGAGTGGGGGACAGGCTAGCAATCAGCCCCAGCATTTT
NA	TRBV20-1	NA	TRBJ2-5	CSASYTGSQETQYF	TGCAGTGCTAGTTACACAGGGAGCCAAGAGACCCAGTACTTC